The 6 T cell receptor beta chains below were found in one sample sequenced in a study of technical replicates of blood from a handful of donors. Sequenced by immunoSEQ multiplex PCR; TCRdb stores in-frame clones only, minus some. This table holds roughly 100,000 clones, 90% to 97% found once. The sequencing input was T cells isolated from PBMCs. Every receptor here comes from a human donor in good health.

J is TRBJ2-2 and V is TRBV7-2; possible D gene TRBD2, 6 bases. There are 14 residues in the CDR3. Looked up from germline, CDR1 is SGHTA and CDR2 is FQGNSA. Trimming shortened V by 2 bases and J by 6 bases, and 10 bases separated the two germline ends. CDR3 region: CASSLIRGSGELFF. The CDR3 coding sequence is TGTGCCAGCAGCTTAATACGGGGGTCCGGGGAGCTGTTTTTT.

This chain connects TRBV25-1 to TRBJ1-5; D is unclear. The CDR3 contains 13 residues. The V gene lost 5 bases and the J gene lost 2 bases, with 7 bases spanning the gap. The germline V gene encodes CDR1 MGHDK and CDR2 SYGVNS. As DNA, the CDR3 is TGTGCCAGCAGTCCCTCGGGCAATCAGCCCCAGCATTTT. Translated: CASSPSGNQPQHF.

The rearrangement uses TRBV19 and TRBJ2-4, with D possibly matching TRBD2 (6 bases). V was trimmed by 1 base and J by 0 bases, leaving 16 bases between them. From germline, CDR1 is LNHDA and CDR2 SQIVND (reference sequence). This CDR3 region has 18 residues. The CDR3 spells CASSIGGGSGLAKNIQYF. The CDR3 nucleotides are TGTGCCAGTAGTATAGGTGGCGGTAGCGGTCTAGCCAAAAACATTCAGTACTTC.

V and J are TRBV10-1 and TRBJ2-1; 7 bases agree with TRBD2. V was clipped by 2 bases and J by 3 bases; unmatched bases: 7. The CDR3 is made up of 16 amino acids. Germline V lookup: CDR1 WNHNN, CDR2 SYGVQD (reference sequence). The CDR3, as DNA: TGCGCCAGCAGTGAGGTAGGCGGGAGCGTCTACAATGAGCAGTTCTTC. Protein: CASSEVGGSVYNEQFF.

The chain recombines TRBV5-5 with TRBJ1-5, with D hard to call. This CDR3 is built from 15 residues. V dropped 4 bases and J dropped 0 bases, with 11 bases sitting between them. Germline CDR1 reads SGHKS; CDR2 reads YYEKEE (reference sequence). CDR3 in DNA: TGTGCCAGCAGCCCGGGTGTCCATAGCAATCAGCCCCAGCATTTT. This translates into CASSPGVHSNQPQHF.

This rearrangement joins TRBV5-1 to TRBJ2-1; D is perhaps TRBD2 (6 bases). The V gene lost 0 bases and the J gene lost 9 bases, with 7 bases spanning the gap. The CDR3 runs to 12 residues. CDR1 SGHRS and CDR2 YFSETQ come from the germline V gene. The CDR3 here is CASSLERAEQFF. As DNA, the CDR3 is TGCGCCAGCAGCTTGGAGCGGGCTGAGCAGTTCTTC.